What follows describes a single T cell receptor beta chain. This CDR3 has 12 amino acids. Germline lookup yields CDR1 MDHEN and CDR2 SYDVKM. The V end lost 8 bases, the J end lost 1 base, and 8 bases lay between the germline ends. These data come from a study of beta chain features in type 1 diabetes. The whole isolated RNA underwent reverse transcription, so sequencing captured expressed TCRB transcripts. The repertoire was sequenced with immunoSEQ multiplex PCR; TCRdb's copy has only in-frame clones and lacks some. Of just over 600,000 clones listed, 15% to 19% are singletons. The sample was naive CD4+ T cells from blood. The V and J genes are TRBV28 and TRBJ1-2; D is unresolved. The origin of this receptor is a man younger than 35 in good health. The CDR3 sequence: CASRGLNYGYTF. The CDR3 coding sequence is TGTGCCAGCCGTGGACTTAACTATGGCTACACCTTC.